The T cell receptor beta chain under discussion was sequenced for a study of blood T cells in healthy people across ages. V lost 2 bases and J lost 8; bases outside the gene matches: 7. The CDR3 sequence is 16 residues long. Germline CDR1 reads MNHEY; CDR2 reads SMNVEV (reference sequence). Through a sample-barcoded 5' primer and a J-beta primer mix, a second PCR was run for roughly 7 to 11 cycles. One entry per CDR3 protein results from TCRdb running MiXCR on the 5' RACE reads. The data contain hundreds of thousands of distinct CDR3 sequences, roughly three fifths of them singletons. The rearrangement links TRBV27 to TRBJ2-1; TRBD2 agrees at 12 bases. The sample taken for sequencing was blood. The TCR sequence derives from a man in his forties in good health. The CDR3 sequence: CASSLGTSGRYDEQFF. CDR3 nucleotides: TGTGCCAGCAGTTTAGGCACTAGCGGGAGGTATGATGAGCAGTTCTTC.